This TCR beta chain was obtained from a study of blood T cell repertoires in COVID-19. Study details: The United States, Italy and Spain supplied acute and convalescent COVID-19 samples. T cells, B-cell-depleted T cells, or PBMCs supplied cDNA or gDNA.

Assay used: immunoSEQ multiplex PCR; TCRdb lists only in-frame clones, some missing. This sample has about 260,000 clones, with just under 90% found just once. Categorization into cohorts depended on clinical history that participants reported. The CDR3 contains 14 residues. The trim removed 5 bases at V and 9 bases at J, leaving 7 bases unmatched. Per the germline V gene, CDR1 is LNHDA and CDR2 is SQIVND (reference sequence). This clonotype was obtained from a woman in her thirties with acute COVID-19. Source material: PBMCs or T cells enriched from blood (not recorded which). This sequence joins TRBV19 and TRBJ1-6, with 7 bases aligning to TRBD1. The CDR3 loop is CASSLREGASPLHF. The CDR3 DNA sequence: TGTGCCAGTAGTCTCCGGGAGGGGGCTTCACCCCTCCACTTT. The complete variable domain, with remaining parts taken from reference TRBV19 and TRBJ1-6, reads DGGITQSPKYLFRKEGQNVTLSCEQNLNHDAMYWYRQDPGQGLRLIYYSQIVNDFQKGDIAEGYSVSREKKESFPLTVTSAQKNPTAFYLCASSLREGASPLHFGNGTRLTVT.